A single sample is the source of the 17 T cell receptor beta chains below, sequenced in a study of T-cell memory formation after mild COVID-19. TCRdb ran MiXCR on the 5' RACE reads and lists one entry per CDR3 protein. The data show approximately 350,000 distinct CDR3 sequences, with about an eighth seen just once and around a fifth held by the top ten. Material: PBMCs or a T cell subset sorted from them (not recorded which). These receptors all stem from a man younger than 30 who had mild COVID-19 (a few samples of this study predate the infection). Cell type and time point are not known.

There are many counts of this clonotype. The CDR3 loop reads CASSARDRGFIEQYV. As DNA, the CDR3 is TGTGCCAGCAGCGCCCGGGACAGGGGCTTCATCGAGCAGTACGTC. The chain joins TRBV11-2 to TRBJ2-7; 10 positions agree with TRBD1. The CDR3 extends over 15 amino acids. Looked up from germline, CDR1 is SGHAT and CDR2 is FQNNGV. Trimming removed 5 bases from V and 6 bases from J; junction bases left unmatched: 10.

V and J are TRBV7-9 and TRBJ1-1; possible D gene TRBD1, 6 bases. This CDR3 is built from 13 residues. V was clipped by 5 bases and J by 7 bases, with 14 bases between them. Germline values: CDR1 SEHNR, CDR2 FQNEAQ (reference sequence). The CDR3 loop is CASSATGPNEAFF. The CDR3 DNA sequence: TGTGCCAGCAGCGCAACAGGGCCCAATGAAGCTTTCTTT.

This clonotype has only a few counts. The V and J genes are TRBV9 and TRBJ1-1, with 7 positions matching TRBD1. The germline V gene has CDR1 SGDLS and CDR2 YYNGEE. The CDR3 has 14 amino acids. With 3 bases clipped from V and 3 bases from J, the junction kept 5 bases outside the gene matches. CDR3 region: CASSDQGEHTEAFF. The CDR3 coding sequence is TGTGCCAGCAGCGACCAGGGGGAACACACTGAAGCTTTCTTT.

This clonotype was detected only a few times. The chain joins TRBV4-1 to TRBJ1-1, with a weak D call TRBD1 (5 bases). V dropped 1 base and J dropped 2 bases, with 11 bases sitting between them. Looked up from germline, CDR1 is MGHRA and CDR2 is YSYEKL. The CDR3 contains 15 residues. The CDR3 sequence is CASSQASTANTEAFF. The DNA of the CDR3 is TGCGCCAGCAGCCAAGCGTCGACAGCTAACACTGAAGCTTTCTTT.

The chain uses TRBV7-9 and TRBJ1-2; the match to TRBD1 covers 7 bases. Germline lookup yields CDR1 SEHNR and CDR2 FQNEAQ (reference sequence). Germline trimming cut 5 bases from V and 7 bases from J; bases unmatched to any gene: 7. CDR3 length equals 13 residues. CDR3 bases: TGTGCCAGCAGCCCCCAGGGGGGGATTGGCTACACCTTC. Encoded protein: CASSPQGGIGYTF.

This clonotype was seen more than once but under ten times. CDR3 coding DNA: TGTGCCAGCAGCCTGCTGGGCCGGGAGCTGTTTTTT. This translates into CASSLLGRELFF. This chain uses TRBV4-2 with TRBJ2-2; D unresolved. The CDR3 contains 12 residues. CDR1 and CDR2 from the germline V gene are LGHNA and YNFKEQ. The V and J ends lost 4 bases and 9 bases respectively, with 9 bases between them.

The chain combines TRBV19 with TRBJ1-5; D uncertain. Germline values: CDR1 LNHDA, CDR2 SQIVND (reference sequence). The CDR3 extends over 12 amino acids. V was trimmed by 6 bases and J by 5 bases, leaving 8 bases between them. CDR3 bases: TGTGCCAGTAGCCATAGGCATCAGCCCCAGCATTTT. The encoded protein is CASSHRHQPQHF.

This chain links TRBV7-2 with TRBJ1-2; D is unclear. The V gene lost 2 bases and the J gene lost 7 bases, with 8 bases spanning the gap. CDR3 size: 12 residues. The V gene's germline CDR1 is SGHTA and CDR2 FQGNSA. The CDR3 bases are TGTGCCAGCAGCTTATATGCTTCTGGCTACACCTTC. Protein product: CASSLYASGYTF.

This chain links TRBV6-6 with TRBJ1-2; 11 positions agree with TRBD1. This CDR3 contains 16 residues. With V trimmed by 0 bases and J by 4 bases, 4 bases remained unmatched. CDR1 is MNHNY and CDR2 is SVGAGI in the germline V gene (reference sequence). CDR3 in amino acids: CASSYSAGTGGYGYTF. Here the CDR3 DNA reads TGTGCCAGCAGTTACTCGGCCGGGACAGGGGGCTATGGCTACACCTTC.

This clonotype was seen repeatedly, ten times or more. The rearrangement links TRBV7-8 to TRBJ2-3, with 10 bases aligning to TRBD1. This CDR3 region has 17 residues. V lost 5 bases to trimming and J lost 3 bases; unmatched junction nucleotides: 11. Per the germline V gene, CDR1 is SGHVS and CDR2 is FQNEAQ. The CDR3 loop reads CASSPQFGTGETDTQYF. The CDR3 DNA reads as TGTGCCAGCAGCCCTCAATTCGGGACAGGGGAGACAGATACGCAGTATTTT.

This chain's CDR3 is CASSQGASHEKLFF. CDR3 coding DNA: TGTGCCAGCAGCCAAGGGGCATCCCATGAAAAACTGTTTTTT. This chain uses TRBV4-2 with TRBJ1-4; no definite D call. The CDR3 loop spans 14 amino acids. Per germline, CDR1 LGHNA and CDR2 YNFKEQ. V dropped 1 base and J dropped 6 bases, with 9 bases sitting between them.

The chain employs TRBV21-1 and TRBJ2-3; the D segment call TRBD2 is taken from the table without a DNA check. TRBV21-1 is a documented pseudogene. The CDR3 covers 11 residues. In DNA form, the CDR3 reads TGTGCCCTTCCGGGACTCGCGTCGCAGTATTTT. As protein: CALPGLASQYF.

The chain combines TRBV20-1 with TRBJ1-1; D remains unclear. V dropped 1 base and J dropped 5 bases, with 5 bases sitting between them. CDR1 and CDR2 (germline): DFQATT, SNEGSKA (reference sequence). This CDR3 contains 11 residues. The CDR3 DNA reads TGCAGTGCTAGAGCGGAAACTGAAGCTTTCTTT. Encoded protein: CSARAETEAFF.

This clonotype was picked up many times. The V call is TRBV9, the J call TRBJ1-5; D gene ambiguous. Trimming pared 4 bases from V and 5 bases from J, leaving 16 bases between. The germline gives CDR1 SGDLS, CDR2 YYNGEE. CDR3 size: 15 residues. The CDR3 loop is CASSPEWARDQPQHF. The CDR3 coding sequence is TGTGCCAGCAGCCCCGAATGGGCGCGGGATCAGCCCCAGCATTTT.

This chain uses TRBV18 with TRBJ2-5; D is undetermined. The germline V gene has CDR1 KGHSH and CDR2 LQKENI. This CDR3 has 14 amino acids. V was trimmed by 3 bases and J by 2 bases, leaving 10 bases between them. CDR3 sequence (DNA): TGTGCCAGCTCACCGCCTCCAAAACAAGAGACCCAGTACTTC. This gives the protein CASSPPPKQETQYF.

The chain links TRBV25-1 to TRBJ1-4; perhaps TRBD1 as D (6 bases). This CDR3 is built from 15 residues. CDR1 is MGHDK, CDR2 SYGVNS, per germline. Between the trimmed V and J ends, which lost 3 bases and 5 bases, there was a span of 13 bases. CDR3 DNA: TGTGCCAGCAGTGATCTGGGGGGCGGGAATGAAAAACTGTTTTTT. This codes for CASSDLGGGNEKLFF.

This clonotype was found many times. CDR3 region: CASSLASAGGLETQYF. In nucleotides, the CDR3 is TGTGCCAGCAGTTTGGCCTCGGCGGGGGGGCTGGAGACCCAGTACTTC. The chain joins TRBV27 to TRBJ2-5; the match to TRBD2 covers 9 bases. CDR3 length: 16 residues. V dropped 3 bases and J dropped 5; count of bases not matched to a gene: 10. The germline CDR1 and CDR2 sequences are MNHEY and SMNVEV (reference sequence).